The T cell receptor beta chain described here comes from a study of regulatory T cells in long-lasting Graves disease. Time point in this sample: persistent/refractory GD, antithyroid drugs over 5 years with positive TRAb. Scientists built the TCR library using RNA that was extracted from PBMCs. Graves' disease diagnoses followed American Thyroid Association guidelines. The V and J ends lost 6 bases and 4 bases respectively, with 10 bases between them. Germline V lookup: CDR1 MNHNS, CDR2 SASEGT. CDR3 length: 13 residues. Broader study findings: Persistent disease favored TRBV28, TRBJ1-2 and TRBJ2-5. Fewer public clonotypes were shared by new patients (966) than by persistent patients (around 2,900).

The TCR beta library used iRepertoire HTBI primers with Arm-PCR amplification of CDR3. TCRdb fed the multiplex PCR reads into MiXCR, producing one record per CDR3 protein. The data contain about 470,000 distinct CDR3 sequences, under 25% of them singletons. The table lists this clonotype with a few counts. Its antigen is not identified. The chain combines TRBV6-1 with TRBJ2-1; D call uncertain. Specimen: peripheral blood mononuclear cells (PBMCs), collected when the disease was refractory, from a patient treated with antithyroid drugs. This sequence originates from a female donor with Graves disease. The CDR3 is CASSTARYNEQFF. The CDR3 coding sequence is TGTGCCAGCAGCACAGCAAGATACAATGAGCAGTTCTTC.